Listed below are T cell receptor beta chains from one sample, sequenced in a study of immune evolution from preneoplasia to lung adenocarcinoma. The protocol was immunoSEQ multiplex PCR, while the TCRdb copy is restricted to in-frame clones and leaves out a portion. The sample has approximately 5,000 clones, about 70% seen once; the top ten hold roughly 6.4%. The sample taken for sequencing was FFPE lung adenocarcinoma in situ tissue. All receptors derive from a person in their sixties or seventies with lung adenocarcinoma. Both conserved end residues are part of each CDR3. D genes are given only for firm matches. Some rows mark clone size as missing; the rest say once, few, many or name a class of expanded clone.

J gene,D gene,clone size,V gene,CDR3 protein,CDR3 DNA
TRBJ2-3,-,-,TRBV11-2,CASSLGQDSSDTQYF,TGTGCCAGCAGCTTAGGGCAGGACAGCTCAGATACGCAGTATTTT
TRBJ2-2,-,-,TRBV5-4,CASSLDGGWTGELFF,TGTGCCAGCAGCTTGGATGGGGGATGGACCGGGGAGCTGTTTTTT
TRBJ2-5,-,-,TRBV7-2,CASSSGGVLGTQYF,TGTGCCAGCAGCTCAGGGGGGGTGCTGGGGACCCAGTACTTC
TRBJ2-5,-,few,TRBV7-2,CASRPPGTLQETQYF,TGTGCCAGCAGACCGCCGGGGACGTTACAAGAGACCCAGTACTTC
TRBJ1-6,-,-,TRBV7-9,CASREQGSPLHF,TGTGCCAGCAGGGAGCAGGGTTCACCCCTCCACTTT
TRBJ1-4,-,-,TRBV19,CASSGISATNEKLFF,TGTGCCAGTAGTGGAATATCCGCAACTAATGAAAAACTGTTTTTT
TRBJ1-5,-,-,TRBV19,CASSIRGPGQPQHF,TGTGCCAGTAGTATCCGGGGTCCCGGTCAGCCCCAGCATTTT
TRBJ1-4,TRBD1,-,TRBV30,CAWRTGQTTNEKLFF,TGTGCCTGGAGGACAGGGCAGACAACTAATGAAAAACTGTTTTTT
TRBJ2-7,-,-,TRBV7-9,CASSQAATGQREQYF,TGTGCCAGCAGCCAGGCCGCGACAGGACAACGCGAGCAGTACTTC
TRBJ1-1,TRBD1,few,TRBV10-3,CAISEPGQGAPEAFF,TGTGCCATCAGTGAGCCGGGACAGGGGGCGCCTGAAGCTTTCTTT
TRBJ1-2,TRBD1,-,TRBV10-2,CACLETGTRGYTF,TGCGCCTGCCTCGAGACAGGGACTCGGGGCTACACCTTC
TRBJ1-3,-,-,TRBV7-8,CASSSATGLGDTIYF,TGTGCCAGCAGCTCCGCGACCGGGCTGGGGGACACCATATATTTT
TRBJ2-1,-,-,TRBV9,CASSVDLASVTYNEQFF,TGTGCCAGCAGCGTAGATCTCGCCTCCGTAACCTACAATGAGCAGTTCTTC
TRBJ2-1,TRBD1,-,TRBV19,CASSRQGWGYNEQFF,TGTGCCAGTAGCAGACAGGGGTGGGGATACAATGAGCAGTTCTTC
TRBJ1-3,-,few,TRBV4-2,CASSQVGGSGNTIYF,TGTGCCAGCAGCCAAGTGGGGGGGTCTGGAAACACCATATATTTT
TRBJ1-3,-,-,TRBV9,CASSGGGSWNTIYF,TGTGCCAGCAGCGGTGGGGGATCGTGGAACACCATATATTTT
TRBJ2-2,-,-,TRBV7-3,CASSPDTGTGELFF,TGTGCCAGCAGCCCGGACACAGGGACCGGGGAGCTGTTTTTT
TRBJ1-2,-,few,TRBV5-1,CASSSGGLGSGPIGYTF,TGCGCCAGCAGCTCGGGCGGCCTCGGGTCCGGCCCTATCGGCTACACCTTC
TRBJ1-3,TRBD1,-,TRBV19,CASSPKTGHSGNTIYF,TGTGCCAGTAGTCCGAAGACAGGGCACTCTGGAAACACCATATATTTT
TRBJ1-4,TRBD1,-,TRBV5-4,CASSSSGTATNEKLFF,TGTGCCAGCAGCTCCTCCGGGACAGCAACTAATGAAAAACTGTTTTTT